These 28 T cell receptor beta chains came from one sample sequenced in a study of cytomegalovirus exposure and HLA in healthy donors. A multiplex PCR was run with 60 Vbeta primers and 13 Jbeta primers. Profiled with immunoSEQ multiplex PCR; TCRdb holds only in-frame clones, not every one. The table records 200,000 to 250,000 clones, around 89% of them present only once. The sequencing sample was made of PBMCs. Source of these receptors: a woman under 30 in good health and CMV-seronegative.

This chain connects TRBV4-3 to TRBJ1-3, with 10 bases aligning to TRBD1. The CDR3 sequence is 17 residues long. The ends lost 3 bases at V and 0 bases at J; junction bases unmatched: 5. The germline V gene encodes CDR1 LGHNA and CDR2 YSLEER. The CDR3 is CASSQGQGLSSGNTIYF. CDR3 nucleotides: TGCGCCAGCAGCCAGGGACAGGGGCTATCCTCTGGAAACACCATATATTTT.

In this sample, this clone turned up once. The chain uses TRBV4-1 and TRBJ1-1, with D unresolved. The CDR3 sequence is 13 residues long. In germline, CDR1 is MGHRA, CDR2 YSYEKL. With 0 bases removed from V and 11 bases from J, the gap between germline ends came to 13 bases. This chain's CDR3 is CASSQEPRWRAFF. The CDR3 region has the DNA TGCGCCAGCAGCCAAGAACCCCGGTGGCGGGCTTTCTTT.

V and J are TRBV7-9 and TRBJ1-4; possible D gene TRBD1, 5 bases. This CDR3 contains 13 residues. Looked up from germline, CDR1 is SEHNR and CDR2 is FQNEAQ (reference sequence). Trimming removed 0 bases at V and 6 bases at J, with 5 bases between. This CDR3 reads CASSLAGDEKLFF. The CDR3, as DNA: TGTGCCAGCAGCTTAGCAGGGGATGAAAAACTGTTTTTT.

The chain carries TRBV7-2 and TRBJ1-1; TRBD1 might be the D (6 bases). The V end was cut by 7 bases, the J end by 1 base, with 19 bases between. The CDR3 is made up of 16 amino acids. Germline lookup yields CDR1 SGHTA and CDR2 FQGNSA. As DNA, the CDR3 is TGTGCCAGCACCCTTAGGGGGGGTTGGTCGAACACTGAAGCTTTCTTT. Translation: CASTLRGGWSNTEAFF.

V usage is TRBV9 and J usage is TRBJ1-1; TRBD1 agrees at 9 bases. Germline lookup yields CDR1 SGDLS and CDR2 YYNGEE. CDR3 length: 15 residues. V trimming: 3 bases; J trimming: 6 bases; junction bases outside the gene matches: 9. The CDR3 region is CASSGLDRGGPEAFF. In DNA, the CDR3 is TGTGCCAGCAGCGGACTGGACAGGGGAGGCCCTGAAGCTTTCTTT.

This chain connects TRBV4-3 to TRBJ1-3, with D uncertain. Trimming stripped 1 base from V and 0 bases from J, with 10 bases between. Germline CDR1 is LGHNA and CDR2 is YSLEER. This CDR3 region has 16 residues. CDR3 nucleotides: TGCGCCAGCAGCCAAGGTTCCCCCATCTCTGGAAACACCATATATTTT. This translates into CASSQGSPISGNTIYF.

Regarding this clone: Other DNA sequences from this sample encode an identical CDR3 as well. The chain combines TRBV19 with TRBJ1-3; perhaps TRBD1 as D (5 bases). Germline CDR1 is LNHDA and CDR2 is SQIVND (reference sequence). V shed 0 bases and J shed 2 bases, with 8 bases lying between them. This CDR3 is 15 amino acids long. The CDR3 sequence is CASSIDRAPGNTIYF. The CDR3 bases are TGTGCCAGTAGTATAGACAGGGCTCCTGGAAACACCATATATTTT.

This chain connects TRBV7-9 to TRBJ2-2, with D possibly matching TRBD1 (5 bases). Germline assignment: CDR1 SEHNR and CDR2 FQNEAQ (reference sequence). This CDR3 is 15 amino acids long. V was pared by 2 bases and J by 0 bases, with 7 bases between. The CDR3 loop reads CASSLQGTNTGELFF. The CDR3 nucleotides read TGTGCCAGCAGCTTACAGGGAACGAACACCGGGGAGCTGTTTTTT.

The CDR3 reads CASKLNGQVNYGYTF. The CDR3 DNA sequence: TGCGCCAGCAAACTAAATGGACAGGTTAACTATGGCTACACCTTC. The chain is built from TRBV5-1 and TRBJ1-2; 7 bases map to TRBD1. The CDR3 covers 15 residues. V shed 6 bases and J 1 base; nucleotides not matched to a gene: 9. Germline loops: CDR1 SGHRS, CDR2 YFSETQ.

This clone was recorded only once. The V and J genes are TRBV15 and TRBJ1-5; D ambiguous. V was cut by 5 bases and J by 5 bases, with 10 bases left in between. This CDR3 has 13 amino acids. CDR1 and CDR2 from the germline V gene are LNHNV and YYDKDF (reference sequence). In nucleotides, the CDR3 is TGTGCCACCAGCGGGAGAGTGGATCAGCCCCAGCATTTT. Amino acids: CATSGRVDQPQHF.

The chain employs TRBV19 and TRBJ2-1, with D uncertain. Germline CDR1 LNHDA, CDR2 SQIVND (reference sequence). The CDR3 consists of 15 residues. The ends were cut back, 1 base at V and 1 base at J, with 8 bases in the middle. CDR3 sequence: CASSIGPGSYNEQFF. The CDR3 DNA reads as TGTGCCAGTAGTATAGGCCCAGGTTCCTACAATGAGCAGTTCTTC.

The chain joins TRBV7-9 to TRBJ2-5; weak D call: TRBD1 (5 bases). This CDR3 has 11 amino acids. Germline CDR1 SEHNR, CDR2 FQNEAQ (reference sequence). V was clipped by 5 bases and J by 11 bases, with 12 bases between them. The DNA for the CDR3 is TGTGCCAGCAGCGCAGGGTTGGTGCAGTACTTC. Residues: CASSAGLVQYF.

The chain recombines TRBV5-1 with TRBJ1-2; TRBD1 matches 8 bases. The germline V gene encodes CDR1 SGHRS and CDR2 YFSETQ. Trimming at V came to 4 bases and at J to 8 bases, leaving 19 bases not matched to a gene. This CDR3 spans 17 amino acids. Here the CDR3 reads CASSRGQGAVLQVGYTF. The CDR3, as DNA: TGCGCCAGCAGCCGGGGTCAGGGGGCCGTTTTACAGGTCGGCTACACCTTC.

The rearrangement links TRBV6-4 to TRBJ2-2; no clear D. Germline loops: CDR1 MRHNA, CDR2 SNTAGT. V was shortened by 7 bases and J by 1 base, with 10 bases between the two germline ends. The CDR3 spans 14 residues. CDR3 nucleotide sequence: TGTGCCAGCACCCCTGCGGTGAACACCGGGGAGCTGTTTTTT. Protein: CASTPAVNTGELFF.

The CDR3 DNA sequence: TGTGCCAGCAGTGACAGGGGCAGGCGCACAGATACGCAGTATTTT. Translation: CASSDRGRRTDTQYF. This rearrangement joins TRBV6-1 to TRBJ2-3, with D tentatively TRBD1 (6 bases). Germline V gene lookup returns CDR1 MNHNS and CDR2 SASEGT. V lost 3 bases, J lost 1 base, and 11 bases lay in between. There are 15 residues in the CDR3.

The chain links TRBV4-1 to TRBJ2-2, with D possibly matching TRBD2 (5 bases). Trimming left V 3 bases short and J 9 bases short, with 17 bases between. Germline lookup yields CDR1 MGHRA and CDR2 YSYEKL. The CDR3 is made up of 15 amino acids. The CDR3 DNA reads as TGCGCCAGCAGCCAGAGGGATCTCTCCGAATGGGAGCTGTTTTTT. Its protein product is CASSQRDLSEWELFF.

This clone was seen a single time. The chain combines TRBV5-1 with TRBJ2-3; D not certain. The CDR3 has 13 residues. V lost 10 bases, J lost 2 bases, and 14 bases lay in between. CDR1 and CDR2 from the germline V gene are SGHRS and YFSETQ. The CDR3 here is CAGSERPTDTQYF. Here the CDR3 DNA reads TGCGCCGGCTCAGAGCGCCCCACAGATACGCAGTATTTT.

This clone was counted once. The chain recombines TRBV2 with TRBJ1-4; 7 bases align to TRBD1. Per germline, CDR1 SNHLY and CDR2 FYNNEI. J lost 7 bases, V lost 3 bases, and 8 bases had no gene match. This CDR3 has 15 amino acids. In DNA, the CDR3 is TGTGCCAGCAGTGAGGACAGGCAACGGGGTGAAAAACTGTTTTTT. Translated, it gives CASSEDRQRGEKLFF.

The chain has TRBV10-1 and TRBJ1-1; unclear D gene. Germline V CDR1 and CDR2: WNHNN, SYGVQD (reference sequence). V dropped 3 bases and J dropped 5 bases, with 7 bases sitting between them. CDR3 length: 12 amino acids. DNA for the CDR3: TGCGCCAGCAGTGACAGGTGGACTGAAGCTTTCTTT. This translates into CASSDRWTEAFF.

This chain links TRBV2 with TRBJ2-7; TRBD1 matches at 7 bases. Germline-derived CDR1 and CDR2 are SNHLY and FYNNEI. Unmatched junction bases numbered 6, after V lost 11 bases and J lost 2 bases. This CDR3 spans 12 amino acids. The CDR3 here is CACRDRPYEQYF. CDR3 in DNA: TGTGCCTGCCGGGACAGACCCTACGAGCAGTACTTC. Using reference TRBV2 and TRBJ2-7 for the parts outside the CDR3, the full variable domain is EPEVTQTPSHQVTQMGQEVILRCVPISNHLYFYWYRQILGQKVEFLVSFYNNEISEKSEIFDDQFSVERPDGSNFTLKIRSTKLEDSAMYFCACRDRPYEQYFGPGTRLTVT.

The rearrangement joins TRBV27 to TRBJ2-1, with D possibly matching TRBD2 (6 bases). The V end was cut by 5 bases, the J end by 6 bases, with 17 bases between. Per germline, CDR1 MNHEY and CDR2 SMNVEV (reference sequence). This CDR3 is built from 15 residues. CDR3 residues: CASSPIGTAPNEQFF. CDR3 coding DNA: TGTGCCAGCAGTCCTATTGGGACTGCCCCCAATGAGCAGTTCTTC.

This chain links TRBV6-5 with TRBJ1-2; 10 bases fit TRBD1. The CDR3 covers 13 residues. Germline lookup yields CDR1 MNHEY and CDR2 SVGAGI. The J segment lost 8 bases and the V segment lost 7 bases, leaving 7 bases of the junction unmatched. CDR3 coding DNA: TGTGCCAGCAAACGGGGGACAGGGGACGGCTACACCTTC. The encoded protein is CASKRGTGDGYTF.

The CDR3 reads CASSTDRNTEAFF. The CDR3 DNA is TGTGCCAGCTCCACGGACAGGAACACTGAAGCTTTCTTT. The V and J genes are TRBV18 and TRBJ1-1; D possibly corresponds to TRBD1 (6 bases). Germline loops: CDR1 KGHSH, CDR2 LQKENI. V lost 6 bases to trimming and J lost 1 base, with 9 bases between them. The CDR3 consists of 13 residues.

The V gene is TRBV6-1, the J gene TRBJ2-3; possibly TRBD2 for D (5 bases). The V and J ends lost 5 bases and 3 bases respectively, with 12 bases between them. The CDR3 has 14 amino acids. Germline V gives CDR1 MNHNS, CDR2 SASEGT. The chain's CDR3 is CASSTVRGTDTQYF. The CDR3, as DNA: TGTGCCAGCAGTACGGTACGGGGTACAGATACGCAGTATTTT.

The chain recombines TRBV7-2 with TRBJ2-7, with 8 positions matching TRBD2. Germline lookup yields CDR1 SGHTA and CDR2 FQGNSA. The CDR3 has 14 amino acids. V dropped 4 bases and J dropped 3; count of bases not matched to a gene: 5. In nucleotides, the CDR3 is TGTGCCAGCAGCTCTTGGAGCGGGAGCTACGAGCAGTACTTC. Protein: CASSSWSGSYEQYF.

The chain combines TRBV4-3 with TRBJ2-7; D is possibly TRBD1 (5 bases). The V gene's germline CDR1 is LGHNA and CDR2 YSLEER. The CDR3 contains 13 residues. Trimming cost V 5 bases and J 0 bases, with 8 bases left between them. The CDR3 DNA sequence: TGCGCCAGCAGCAACACAGGCTCCTACGAGCAGTACTTC. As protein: CASSNTGSYEQYF.

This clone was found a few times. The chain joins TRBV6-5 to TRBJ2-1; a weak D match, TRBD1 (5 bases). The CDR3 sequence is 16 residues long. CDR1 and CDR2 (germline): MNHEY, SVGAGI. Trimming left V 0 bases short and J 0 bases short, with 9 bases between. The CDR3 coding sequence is TGTGCCAGCAGTTACTCGTCAAGGGGCTCCTACAATGAGCAGTTCTTC. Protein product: CASSYSSRGSYNEQFF.

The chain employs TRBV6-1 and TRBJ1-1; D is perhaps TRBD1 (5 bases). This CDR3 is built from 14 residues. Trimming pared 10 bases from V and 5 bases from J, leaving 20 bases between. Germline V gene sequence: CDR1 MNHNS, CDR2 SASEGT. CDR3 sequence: CANHRMGPGTEAFF. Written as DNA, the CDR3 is TGTGCCAACCATCGGATGGGGCCCGGAACTGAAGCTTTCTTT.